This TCR beta chain was recovered during a study of blood T cells in healthy people across ages. This clonotype was seen a few times. A second roughly 7 to 11 cycle PCR used barcoded and J-beta primers. Via MiXCR, TCRdb re-called the 5' RACE reads, giving one row per CDR3 protein. Of about 630,000 distinct CDR3 sequences in the sample, 21% are singletons; the top ten hold approximately 3.6%. The sequence was obtained from a man between 65 and 85 years old in good health. The material sequenced was blood.

Here the CDR3 reads CASSKVRTGGKETQYF. In nucleotides, the CDR3 is TGTGCCAGCAGCAAAGTCAGGACAGGGGGCAAAGAGACCCAGTACTTC. V gene TRBV21-1 combines with J gene TRBJ2-5; the D call of TRBD1 is as the table states it, not checked on the DNA. TRBV21-1 is shown as a pseudogene. The CDR3 totals 16 residues.